The 32 T cell receptor beta chains reported below all come from one sample, sequenced in a study of blood T cell repertoires in COVID-19. Clones were read by immunoSEQ multiplex PCR, and TCRdb kept only the in-frame ones, dropping some. Here the sample spans approximately 270,000 clones, approximately 89% being singletons. Sequenced material: PBMCs or T cells enriched from blood (not recorded which). The source is a woman aged 60 to 75 who had recovered from COVID-19.

This rearrangement joins TRBV9 to TRBJ1-4; 7 bases map to TRBD1. This CDR3 comprises 14 residues. Germline-derived CDR1 and CDR2 are SGDLS and YYNGEE. Germline trimming cut 3 bases from V and 8 bases from J; bases unmatched to any gene: 7. CDR3 protein: CASSAGQGDEKLFF. CDR3 nucleotide sequence: TGTGCCAGCAGCGCCGGGCAGGGGGACGAAAAACTGTTTTTT.

The chain carries TRBV9 and TRBJ1-6; 8 nucleotides line up with TRBD1. With 0 bases clipped from V and 10 bases from J, the junction kept 15 bases outside the gene matches. Germline V CDR1 and CDR2: SGDLS, YYNGEE. The CDR3 loop spans 18 amino acids. CDR3 sequence reads: CASSVAESGGAPQSPLHF. The CDR3 bases are TGTGCCAGCAGCGTAGCTGAGTCAGGGGGCGCTCCCCAGTCACCCCTCCACTTT.

The chain couples TRBV6-5 to TRBJ2-3; no clear D gene. This CDR3 has 14 amino acids. Looked up from germline, CDR1 is MNHEY and CDR2 is SVGAGI. Trimming removed 6 bases at V and 0 bases at J, with 10 bases between. The CDR3 reads CASSLPTSTDTQYF. The DNA for the CDR3 is TGTGCCAGCAGCCTCCCAACTAGCACAGATACGCAGTATTTT.

The chain combines TRBV27 with TRBJ2-7, with a possible D match to TRBD2 (6 bases). The germline V gene has CDR1 MNHEY and CDR2 SMNVEV (reference sequence). Trimming stripped 0 bases from V and 4 bases from J, with 13 bases between. The CDR3 contains 15 residues. CDR3 sequence: CASSLSFGSSYEQYF. CDR3 coding DNA: TGTGCCAGCAGTTTATCTTTCGGGAGCTCTTACGAGCAGTACTTC.

The CDR3 sequence: CASSYGLAGYNEQFF. CDR3 coding DNA: TGTGCCAGCAGCTACGGACTAGCGGGCTACAATGAGCAGTTCTTC. The rearrangement uses TRBV11-1 and TRBJ2-1; TRBD2 matches 11 bases. The V gene's germline CDR1 is SGHAT and CDR2 FQDESV (reference sequence). The CDR3 extends over 15 amino acids. The V segment lost 4 bases and the J segment 3 bases; nucleotides outside the gene matches: 2.

The chain employs TRBV15 and TRBJ1-3, with no clear D. CDR3 length equals 15 residues. The V end lost 1 base, the J end lost 1 base, and 8 bases lay between the germline ends. Germline CDR1 LNHNV, CDR2 YYDKDF (reference sequence). The DNA of the CDR3 is TGTGCCACCAGCAGAGGGGCAGGATCTGGAAACACCATATATTTT. As protein: CATSRGAGSGNTIYF.

The rearrangement uses TRBV28 and TRBJ2-1, with unresolved D. CDR1 and CDR2 from the germline V gene are MDHEN and SYDVKM. There are 13 residues in the CDR3. The V end was cut by 2 bases, the J end by 4 bases, with 6 bases between. The CDR3 region is CASSLPRYNEQFF. CDR3 nucleotide sequence: TGTGCCAGCAGTTTACCGCGGTACAATGAGCAGTTCTTC.

The chain has TRBV11-2 and TRBJ1-1; weak D call: TRBD1 (6 bases). Germline loops: CDR1 SGHAT, CDR2 FQNNGV. The CDR3 extends over 15 amino acids. V gave up 4 bases and J gave up 7 bases, with 19 bases separating them. This chain's CDR3 is CASSSPLGAVNEAFF. The CDR3, as DNA: TGTGCCAGCAGCTCTCCTCTGGGGGCGGTGAATGAAGCTTTCTTT.

The rearrangement joins TRBV5-1 to TRBJ2-3, with D possibly matching TRBD1 (6 bases). Trimming pared 4 bases from V and 0 bases from J, leaving 15 bases between. Germline CDR1 and CDR2: SGHRS and YFSETQ. CDR3 length: 16 amino acids. CDR3 in amino acids: CASSPGQPASTDTQYF. Here the CDR3 DNA reads TGCGCCAGCAGCCCCGGACAGCCCGCGAGCACAGATACGCAGTATTTT. The whole variable domain, filled in from reference TRBV5-1 and TRBJ2-3, reads KAGVTQTPRYLIKTRGQQVTLSCSPISGHRSVSWYQQTPGQGLQFLFEYFSETQRNKGNFPGRFSGRQFSNSRSEMNVSTLELGDSALYLCASSPGQPASTDTQYFGPGTRLTVL.

The J gene is TRBJ2-1, the V gene TRBV27; 7 nucleotides align to TRBD2. J was trimmed by 2 bases and V by 3 bases; bases with no gene match: 13. The CDR3 loop spans 18 amino acids. Germline V gives CDR1 MNHEY, CDR2 SMNVEV (reference sequence). The CDR3 sequence: CASSLFSGPRVPYNEQFF. In nucleotides, the CDR3 is TGTGCCAGCAGTTTGTTTAGCGGGCCCCGAGTCCCCTACAATGAGCAGTTCTTC.

The CDR3 DNA follows: TGTGCCAGCAGCTTAAGGGGCGCTGGAAACACCATATATTTT. Amino acids: CASSLRGAGNTIYF. This chain connects TRBV7-9 to TRBJ1-3; a possible D gene is TRBD1 (5 bases). Trimming left V 2 bases short and J 2 bases short, with 7 bases between. The CDR3 has 14 residues. The germline V gene encodes CDR1 SEHNR and CDR2 FQNEAQ (reference sequence).

This clone has just a few counts. V gene TRBV7-9 combines with J gene TRBJ1-5, with D maybe TRBD1 (5 bases). The germline V gene encodes CDR1 SEHNR and CDR2 FQNEAQ (reference sequence). The CDR3 has 18 amino acids. V was trimmed by 5 bases and J by 2 bases, leaving 22 bases between them. The CDR3 DNA sequence: TGTGCCAGCAGCCTCGGTGGGGGGTCGGGGTTTGGCAATCAGCCCCAGCATTTT. This encodes CASSLGGGSGFGNQPQHF.

This chain joins TRBV28 and TRBJ2-5, with D tentatively TRBD2 (6 bases). V was pared by 3 bases and J by 3 bases, with 17 bases between. The germline CDR1 and CDR2 sequences are MDHEN and SYDVKM. The CDR3 totals 16 residues. CDR3 sequence reads: CASSFFGRGLEETQYF. The CDR3 nucleotides are TGTGCCAGCAGTTTCTTCGGGAGAGGTCTGGAAGAGACCCAGTACTTC.

The chain uses TRBV6-5 and TRBJ1-6; D is uncertain. V dropped 7 bases and J dropped 8 bases, with 12 bases sitting between them. The germline CDR1 and CDR2 sequences are MNHEY and SVGAGI. The CDR3 contains 13 residues. In DNA, the CDR3 is TGTGCCAGCATTCGAGTTTCTGATTCACCCCTCCACTTT. This sequence encodes CASIRVSDSPLHF.

The chain recombines TRBV18 with TRBJ1-2; 7 positions agree with TRBD1. J gave up 2 bases and V 0 bases, and 3 bases lay outside the gene matches. The germline CDR1 and CDR2 sequences are KGHSH and LQKENI. The CDR3 length is 15 residues. In DNA form, the CDR3 reads TGTGCCAGCTCACCACCGGAGGGGGCGAACTATGGCTACACCTTC. Its translation is CASSPPEGANYGYTF.

The V call is TRBV9, the J call TRBJ1-2, with D perhaps TRBD1 (5 bases). The CDR3 sequence is 15 residues long. Germline lookup yields CDR1 SGDLS and CDR2 YYNGEE. The V end was cut by 0 bases, the J end by 6 bases, with 15 bases between. The CDR3 is CASSVDLTGVHGYTF. For the CDR3, the DNA is TGTGCCAGCAGCGTAGATCTTACGGGGGTGCATGGCTACACCTTC. Drawing the rest from reference TRBV9 and TRBJ1-2, the complete variable domain is DSGVTQTPKHLITATGQRVTLRCSPRSGDLSVYWYQQSLDQGLQFLIQYYNGEERAKGNILERFSAQQFPDLHSELNLSSLELGDSALYFCASSVDLTGVHGYTFGSGTRLTVV.

J is TRBJ2-5 and V is TRBV11-2, with a possible D match to TRBD1 (6 bases). CDR1 and CDR2 from the germline V gene are SGHAT and FQNNGV. The CDR3 totals 15 residues. V lost 2 bases to trimming and J lost 7 bases, with 17 bases between them. CDR3 nucleotides: TGTGCCAGCAGCTTATCGACAGGAGCCGAGTGGACCCAGTACTTC. Protein product: CASSLSTGAEWTQYF.

This chain joins TRBV14 and TRBJ1-1; no definite D call. V lost 4 bases and J 5 bases, leaving 11 bases between the germline ends. Germline V gene data show CDR1 as SGHDN and CDR2 as FVKESK. The CDR3 consists of 13 residues. CDR3 sequence: CASSRILRTEAFF. The CDR3 region has the DNA TGTGCCAGCAGCCGCATACTCCGTACTGAAGCTTTCTTT. Combining the CDR3 with reference TRBV14 and TRBJ1-1 gives the whole variable domain EAGVTQFPSHSVIEKGQTVTLRCDPISGHDNLYWYRRVMGKEIKFLLHFVKESKQDESGMPNNRFLAERTGGTYSTLKVQPAELEDSGVYFCASSRILRTEAFFGQGTRLTVV.

The rearrangement links TRBV30 to TRBJ1-3; a possible D gene is TRBD1 (6 bases). The CDR3 runs to 15 residues. Germline CDR1 GTSNPN, CDR2 SVGIG (reference sequence). With 0 bases removed from V and 0 bases from J, the gap between germline ends came to 9 bases. The CDR3 coding sequence is TGTGCCTGGAGTGTACAGGGTTCCTCTGGAAACACCATATATTTT. Translated: CAWSVQGSSGNTIYF.

CDR3 nucleotide sequence: TGTGCCAGCAGAGGGGACTTCTACGAGCAGTACTTC. Amino acids: CASRGDFYEQYF. This chain uses TRBV2 with TRBJ2-7, with D possibly TRBD2 on 6 matching bases. The ends were cut back, 6 bases at V and 3 bases at J, with 9 bases in the middle. This CDR3 has 12 residues. Per the germline V gene, CDR1 is SNHLY and CDR2 is FYNNEI. The whole variable domain, remainder taken from reference TRBV2 and TRBJ2-7, is EPEVTQTPSHQVTQMGQEVILRCVPISNHLYFYWYRQILGQKVEFLVSFYNNEISEKSEIFDDQFSVERPDGSNFTLKIRSTKLEDSAMYFCASRGDFYEQYFGPGTRLTVT.

The V and J genes are TRBV24-1 and TRBJ1-2; no clear D. Germline CDR1 KGHDR, CDR2 SFDVKD. Trimming shortened V by 6 bases and J by 2 bases, and 9 bases separated the two germline ends. CDR3 size: 13 residues. DNA of the CDR3: TGTGCCACCAGTTCGGGTCTCAACTATGGCTACACCTTC. It yields the protein CATSSGLNYGYTF.

This clone was seen repeatedly, ten times or more. J is TRBJ1-4 and V is TRBV4-1; D is possibly TRBD1 (5 bases). The CDR3 totals 15 residues. V dropped 1 base and J dropped 8 bases, with 14 bases sitting between them. The germline gives CDR1 MGHRA, CDR2 YSYEKL. The CDR3 DNA is TGCGCCAGCAGCCAAGGTAGGACGGGGGACGAAAAACTGTTTTTT. Protein: CASSQGRTGDEKLFF.

This chain uses TRBV5-1 with TRBJ2-2, with 9 bases lining up with TRBD2. Germline CDR1 and CDR2: SGHRS and YFSETQ. V shed 0 bases and J 7 bases; nucleotides not matched to a gene: 13. There are 18 residues in the CDR3. In DNA, the CDR3 is TGCGCCAGCAGCTTGGACCCCTTAGCGGGGGCCGGTCACGGGGAGCTGTTTTTT. It specifies CASSLDPLAGAGHGELFF.

A word on this clone: The germline gene is not matched at one end of the junction; a read error may be the cause. V usage is TRBV11-2 and J usage is TRBJ2-7; 8 bases align to TRBD1. This CDR3 spans 11 amino acids. Germline lookup yields CDR1 SGHAT and CDR2 FQNNGV. The DNA of the CDR3 is TGTGCCAGCAGCTTAGGGCAGGGGGCTGACTTC. It yields the protein CASSLGQGADF. Using reference TRBV11-2 and TRBJ2-7 for the parts outside the CDR3, the full variable domain is EAGVAQSPRYKIIEKRQSVAFWCNPISGHATLYWYQQILGQGPKLLIQFQNNGVVDDSQLPKDRFSAERLKGVDSTLKIQPAKLEDSAVYLCASSLGQGADFGPGTRLTVT.

The V and J genes are TRBV5-5 and TRBJ2-1, with D possibly TRBD2 on 5 matching bases. The CDR3 covers 17 residues. The germline CDR1 and CDR2 sequences are SGHKS and YYEKEE (reference sequence). The V end lost 4 bases, the J end lost 5 bases, and 22 bases lay between the germline ends. The DNA of the CDR3 is TGTGCCAGCAGCCCGAGGGCAGGAGATCGGGGTAACAATGAGCAGTTCTTC. Its protein product is CASSPRAGDRGNNEQFF.

The CDR3 protein is CASSLAGAPTDTQYF. The CDR3 region has the DNA TGTGCCAGCAGTTTAGCGGGAGCCCCCACAGATACGCAGTATTTT. The J gene is TRBJ2-3, the V gene TRBV28, with 7 positions matching TRBD2. J was trimmed by 2 bases and V by 2 bases; bases with no gene match: 4. CDR1 and CDR2 (germline): MDHEN, SYDVKM. The CDR3 covers 15 residues.

V is TRBV9 and J is TRBJ2-1; TRBD1 agrees at 11 bases. Trimming at V came to 0 bases and at J to 8 bases, leaving 7 bases not matched to a gene. CDR1 and CDR2 (germline): SGDLS, YYNGEE. The CDR3 totals 16 residues. CDR3 DNA: TGTGCCAGCAGCGTAGTTGGGACAGGGGGTTCTTATGAGCAGTTCTTC. It yields the protein CASSVVGTGGSYEQFF.

This chain uses TRBV7-3 with TRBJ1-6; 8 nucleotides agree with TRBD1. The CDR3 spans 16 residues. Per germline, CDR1 SGHTA and CDR2 FQGTGA. With V trimmed by 6 bases and J by 9 bases, 13 bases remained unmatched. The CDR3 sequence: CASSAGQGGVGSPLHF. The CDR3 nucleotides are TGTGCCAGCAGTGCTGGACAGGGAGGAGTGGGTTCACCCCTCCACTTT.

This rearrangement joins TRBV5-5 to TRBJ2-3; perhaps TRBD1 as D (6 bases). Germline CDR1 SGHKS, CDR2 YYEKEE (reference sequence). The germline V and J ends were trimmed by 7 bases and 6 bases, with 18 bases remaining between them. The CDR3 sequence is 14 residues long. CDR3 DNA: TGTGCCAGCTTGCCGGGACAAGTCACGGATACGCAGTATTTT. This gives the protein CASLPGQVTDTQYF.

The chain carries TRBV28 and TRBJ2-3; 7 positions match TRBD1. The CDR3 length is 15 residues. J lost 1 base, V lost 2 bases, and 3 bases had no gene match. The germline CDR1 and CDR2 sequences are MDHEN and SYDVKM. CDR3 residues: CASSLRGGGTDTQYF. The CDR3 DNA is TGTGCCAGCAGTTTAAGAGGGGGCGGCACAGATACGCAGTATTTT.

V gene TRBV15 combines with J gene TRBJ2-1; D possibly corresponds to TRBD1 (6 bases). CDR3 length: 14 amino acids. Germline lookup yields CDR1 LNHNV and CDR2 YYDKDF (reference sequence). Trimming removed 5 bases from V and 7 bases from J, with 15 bases in between. CDR3 DNA sequence: TGTGCCACCAGCCGCTACAGGGAGCGGAATGAGCAGTTCTTC. As protein: CATSRYRERNEQFF.

V is TRBV12-3 or TRBV12-4 and J is TRBJ1-1; 8 bases match TRBD1. V lost 7 bases to trimming and J lost 10 bases; unmatched junction nucleotides: 5. This CDR3 comprises 11 residues. This chain's CDR3 is CASIKTGGAFF. Written as DNA, the CDR3 is TGTGCCAGCATTAAAACAGGGGGAGCTTTCTTT.